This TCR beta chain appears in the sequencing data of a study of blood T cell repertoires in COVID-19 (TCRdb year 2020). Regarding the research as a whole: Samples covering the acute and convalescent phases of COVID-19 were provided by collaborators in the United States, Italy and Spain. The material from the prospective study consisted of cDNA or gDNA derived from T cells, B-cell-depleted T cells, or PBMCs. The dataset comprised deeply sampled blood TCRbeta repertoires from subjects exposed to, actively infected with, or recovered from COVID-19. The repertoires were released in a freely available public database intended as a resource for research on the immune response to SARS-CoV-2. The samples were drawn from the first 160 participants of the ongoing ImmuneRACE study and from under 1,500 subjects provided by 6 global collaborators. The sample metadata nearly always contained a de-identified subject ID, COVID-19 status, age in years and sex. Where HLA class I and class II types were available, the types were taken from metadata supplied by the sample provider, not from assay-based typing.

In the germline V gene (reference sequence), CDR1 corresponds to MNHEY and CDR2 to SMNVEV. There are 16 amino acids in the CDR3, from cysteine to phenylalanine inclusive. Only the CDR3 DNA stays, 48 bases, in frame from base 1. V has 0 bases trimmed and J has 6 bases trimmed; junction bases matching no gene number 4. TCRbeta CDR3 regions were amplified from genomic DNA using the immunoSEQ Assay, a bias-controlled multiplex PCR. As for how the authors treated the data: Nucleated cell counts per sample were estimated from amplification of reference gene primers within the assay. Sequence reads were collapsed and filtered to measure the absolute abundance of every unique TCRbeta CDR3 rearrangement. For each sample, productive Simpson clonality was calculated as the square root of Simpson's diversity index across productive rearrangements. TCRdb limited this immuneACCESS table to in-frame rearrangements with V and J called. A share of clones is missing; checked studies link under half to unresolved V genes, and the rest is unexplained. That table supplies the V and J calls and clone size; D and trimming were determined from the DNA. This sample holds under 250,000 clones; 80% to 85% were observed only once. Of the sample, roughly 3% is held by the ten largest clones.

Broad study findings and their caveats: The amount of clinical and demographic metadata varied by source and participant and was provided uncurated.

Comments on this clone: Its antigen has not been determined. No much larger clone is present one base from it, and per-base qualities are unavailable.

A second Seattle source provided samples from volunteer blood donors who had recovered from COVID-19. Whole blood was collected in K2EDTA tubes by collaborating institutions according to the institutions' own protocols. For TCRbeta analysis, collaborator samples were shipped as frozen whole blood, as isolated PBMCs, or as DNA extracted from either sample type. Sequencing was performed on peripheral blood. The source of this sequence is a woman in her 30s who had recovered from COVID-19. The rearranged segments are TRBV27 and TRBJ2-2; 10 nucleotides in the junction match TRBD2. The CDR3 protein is CASSLSPTSGPGELFF. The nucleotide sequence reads TGTGCCAGCAGTTTATCGCCGACTAGCGGGCCCGGGGAGCTGTTTTTT.